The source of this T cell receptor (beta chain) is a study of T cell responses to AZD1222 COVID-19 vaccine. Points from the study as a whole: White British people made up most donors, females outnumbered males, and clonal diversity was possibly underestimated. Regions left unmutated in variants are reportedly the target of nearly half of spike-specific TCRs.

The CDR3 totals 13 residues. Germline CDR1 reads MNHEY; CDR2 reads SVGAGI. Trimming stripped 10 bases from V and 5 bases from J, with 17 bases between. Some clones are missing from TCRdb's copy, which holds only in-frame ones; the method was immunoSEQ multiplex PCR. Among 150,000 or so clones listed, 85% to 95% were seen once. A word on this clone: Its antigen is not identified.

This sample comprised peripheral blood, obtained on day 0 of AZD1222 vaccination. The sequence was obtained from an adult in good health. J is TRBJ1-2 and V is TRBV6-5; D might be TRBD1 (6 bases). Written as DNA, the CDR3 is TGTGCCATCGAGGGGGAATCTGGATATGGCTACACCTTC. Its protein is CAIEGESGYGYTF.